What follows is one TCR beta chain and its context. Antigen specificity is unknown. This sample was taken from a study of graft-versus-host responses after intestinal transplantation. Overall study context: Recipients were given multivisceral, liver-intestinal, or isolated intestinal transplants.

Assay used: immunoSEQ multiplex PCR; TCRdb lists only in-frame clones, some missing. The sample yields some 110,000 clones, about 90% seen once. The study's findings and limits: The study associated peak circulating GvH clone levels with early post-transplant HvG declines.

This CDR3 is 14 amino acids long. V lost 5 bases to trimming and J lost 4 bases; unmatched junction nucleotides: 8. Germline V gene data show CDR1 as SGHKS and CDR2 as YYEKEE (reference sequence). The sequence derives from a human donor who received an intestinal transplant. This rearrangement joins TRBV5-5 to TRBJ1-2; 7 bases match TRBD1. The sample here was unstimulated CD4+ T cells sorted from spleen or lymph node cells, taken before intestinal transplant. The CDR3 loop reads CASRRGQQVYGYTF. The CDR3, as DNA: TGTGCCAGCAGGCGGGGACAGCAAGTCTATGGCTACACCTTC.